This is a list of T cell receptor beta chains from one sample in a study of OX40 agonist ivuxolimab in advanced cancers. Generated by immunoSEQ multiplex PCR, the TCRdb table keeps only in-frame clones and is missing some. The sample lists 35,000 to 50,000 clones; around 87% were seen once. The sample consisted of CD4+ or CD8+ T cells sorted from blood, taken in a trial of the OX40 agonist ivuxolimab. The receptors stem from an adult with an advanced solid tumor such as melanoma, head and neck, liver or kidney cancer. CDR3s include the opening cysteine and the closing phenylalanine or tryptophan. A D gene is named only where the DNA matches it firmly. Only some rows state a clone size, as once, few, many or a class for expanded clones.

. | . | TRBJ2-7 | TRBV5-6 | TGTGCCAGCAGCTTGCGGGCCGCTTCCTACGAGCAGTACTTC | CASSLRAASYEQYF
. | . | TRBJ2-7 | TRBV7-6 | TGTGCCAGCAGCCAGGCGGTGTACTCCTACGAGCAGTACTTC | CASSQAVYSYEQYF
few | . | TRBJ1-5 | TRBV5-1 | TGCGCCAGCAGCCCGGACAGTTATAGCAATCAGCCCCAGCATTTT | CASSPDSYSNQPQHF
. | TRBD2 | TRBJ2-3 | TRBV9 | TGTGCCAGCAGCGTATCGGCGGGAGGAACCACAGATACGCAGTATTTT | CASSVSAGGTTDTQYF
. | TRBD2 | TRBJ2-7 | TRBV9 | TGTGCCAGCAGCCCCCGGGACTATTCCTACGAGCAGTACTTC | CASSPRDYSYEQYF
. | . | TRBJ1-2 | TRBV6-5 | TGTGCCAGCAGTTACGGGGTATCGGATGGCTACACCTTC | CASSYGVSDGYTF
. | . | TRBJ1-1 | TRBV6-1 | TGTGCCAGCAGCTCGGTGGCTGAAGCTTTCTTT | CASSSVAEAFF
. | TRBD1 | TRBJ1-1 | TRBV4-1 | TGCGCCAGCAGCCACGGGGACACAGGGGATACTGAAGCTTTCTTT | CASSHGDTGDTEAFF
. | . | TRBJ1-1 | TRBV6-5 | TGTGCCAGCAGTCCCTTCGGGGACATGAACACTGAAGCTTTCTTT | CASSPFGDMNTEAFF
few | . | TRBJ1-6 | TRBV7-6 | TGTGCCAGCAGCTTAGCGCTCCGGGAAGGGTCCTATAATTCACCCCTCCACTTT | CASSLALREGSYNSPLHF
. | . | TRBJ2-7 | TRBV7-6 | TGTGCCAGCAGCTTAGCGGGAGCCTACGAGCAGTACTTC | CASSLAGAYEQYF
. | TRBD1 | TRBJ1-2 | TRBV6-4 | TGTGCCAGCAGTGACTCGATTGGCCTTACAGGGGGCTATGGCTACACCTTC | CASSDSIGLTGGYGYTF
. | . | TRBJ2-3 | TRBV5-1 | TGCGCCAGCAGCTTGGCCGGGGTACCTAGCACAGATACGCAGTATTTT | CASSLAGVPSTDTQYF
. | . | TRBJ1-6 | TRBV6-6 | TGTGCCAGCAGTCCCCAGTATAATTCACCCCTCCACTTT | CASSPQYNSPLHF
. | . | TRBJ1-1 | TRBV9 | TGTGCCAGCTCCCACTTGAACACTGAAGCTTTCTTT | CASSHLNTEAFF
. | . | TRBJ2-7 | TRBV30 | TGTGCCTGGAGTTCCCCCGGGGTCGAGCAGTACTTC | CAWSSPGVEQYF
. | TRBD2 | TRBJ2-2 | TRBV5-6 | TGTGCCAGCAGCTTGAGCGGGAGTTTCACCGGGGAGCTGTTTTTT | CASSLSGSFTGELFF
medium-sized | TRBD2 | TRBJ2-7 | TRBV6-1 | TGTGCCAGCAGTGTGGCGGGAGCTCGGTACGAGCAGTACTTC | CASSVAGARYEQYF
. | TRBD2 | TRBJ2-7 | TRBV11-2 | TGTGCCAGCAGCTTATTTAGCGGGCAGTACGAGCAGTACTTC | CASSLFSGQYEQYF
few | . | TRBJ1-2 | TRBV10-3 | TGTGCCATCAGTGATAGCCCAGGGTTCAATGGCTACACCTTC | CAISDSPGFNGYTF
. | . | TRBJ2-3 | TRBV11-2 | TGTGCCAGCAGCTTAGAGCCAGCGGGTAGCACAGATACGCAGTATTTT | CASSLEPAGSTDTQYF
once | . | TRBJ2-5 | TRBV2 | TGTGCCAGCATTAAAGAAGAGACCCAGTACTTC | CASIKEETQYF
. | . | TRBJ2-1 | TRBV20-1 | TGCAGTGCTAGAGGGCCGGAGCAGTTCTTC | CSARGPEQFF
. | TRBD2 | TRBJ2-3 | TRBV7-9 | TGTGCCAGCAGCTTCAGCGGGGGGGTCACAGATACGCAGTATTTT | CASSFSGGVTDTQYF
. | TRBD2 | TRBJ2-1 | TRBV19 | TGTGCCAGTAGTAGTGCGGGGGGGCTGCTCAATGAGCAGTTCTTC | CASSSAGGLLNEQFF
. | TRBD1 | TRBJ1-2 | TRBV28 | TGTGCCAGCAGTTCTGCCGCTGACAGGGGGCTTACCTATGGCTACACCTTC | CASSSAADRGLTYGYTF
medium-sized | . | TRBJ1-1 | TRBV4-1 | TGCGCCAGCAGCCTTCCGGGGGGGGCTGAAGCTTTCTTT | CASSLPGGAEAFF
once | TRBD2 | TRBJ2-3 | TRBV11-2 | TGTGCCAGCCCGCCTGCGGGGGGGCCGTCAGATACGCAGTATTTT | CASPPAGGPSDTQYF
once | TRBD2 | TRBJ2-1 | TRBV19 | TGTGCCAGTTCCCGGACTAGCGGGAATGCGCATGAGCAGTTCTTC | CASSRTSGNAHEQFF
once | TRBD1 | TRBJ1-3 | TRBV7-9 | TGTGCCAGCAGCGGAGGGGGCTCTGGTAGTAACGGAAACACCATATATTTT | CASSGGGSGSNGNTIYF
. | . | TRBJ1-1 | TRBV19 | TGTGCCAGTAGTGAACTAAGCGAGCCCGACGGAGGCACTGAAGCTTTCTTT | CASSELSEPDGGTEAFF
. | TRBD1 | TRBJ1-5 | TRBV9 | TGTGCCAGCAGCGTAGAGGGGGCCAATCAGCCCCAGCATTTT | CASSVEGANQPQHF
. | . | TRBJ2-5 | TRBV5-1 | TGCGCCAGCAGCTTGGAAGGGCAAGAGACCCAGTACTTC | CASSLEGQETQYF
. | TRBD1 | TRBJ1-4 | TRBV29-1 | TGCAGCGTTTCTAGCCGACAGGGGGAAGAAAAACTGTTTTTT | CSVSSRQGEEKLFF
. | TRBD1 | TRBJ2-2 | TRBV7-7 | TGTGCCAGCAGCCCAACAGGGGTGGGGAACACCGGGGAGCTGTTTTTT | CASSPTGVGNTGELFF
. | . | TRBJ2-7 | TRBV28 | TGTGCCAGCAGTTTAGTGGGAGTGGGGGAGCAGTACTTC | CASSLVGVGEQYF
. | . | TRBJ1-5 | TRBV28 | TGTGCCAGCAGGATCAACAGGGATGAGCGCAATCAGCCCCAGCATTTT | CASRINRDERNQPQHF
. | TRBD1 | TRBJ2-7 | TRBV27 | TGTGCCAGCAGTCCCCAGACAGGGATTACCTACGAGCAGTACTTC | CASSPQTGITYEQYF
few | . | TRBJ1-1 | TRBV4-1 | TGCGCCAGCAGCCACTCCCTGAACACTGAAGCTTTCTTT | CASSHSLNTEAFF
. | . | TRBJ2-1 | TRBV4-3 | TGCGCCAGCAGCCAAGATGGGAATGGGGGTTATGAGCAGTTCTTC | CASSQDGNGGYEQFF
. | . | TRBJ1-3 | TRBV9 | TGTGCCAGCAGCGCGGGACCGACCTTCTCTGGAAACACCATATATTTT | CASSAGPTFSGNTIYF
. | . | TRBJ2-1 | TRBV7-8 | TGTGCCAGCAGCTCCGTCTGGAGCACCTACAATGAGCAGTTCTTC | CASSSVWSTYNEQFF
. | . | TRBJ2-7 | TRBV21-1 | TGTGCCAGCAGCCCAAGGCAGAACCTCTACGAGCAGTACTTC | CASSPRQNLYEQYF
. | TRBD2 | TRBJ2-7 | TRBV27 | TGTGCCAGCAGTTTTTCTAGCGGCTACGAGCAGTACTTC | CASSFSSGYEQYF
medium-sized | . | TRBJ1-5 | TRBV11-2 | TGTGCCAGCAGCTTAGGCCAGGGGCCAATTCGGGCCCAGCATTTT | CASSLGQGPIRAQHF